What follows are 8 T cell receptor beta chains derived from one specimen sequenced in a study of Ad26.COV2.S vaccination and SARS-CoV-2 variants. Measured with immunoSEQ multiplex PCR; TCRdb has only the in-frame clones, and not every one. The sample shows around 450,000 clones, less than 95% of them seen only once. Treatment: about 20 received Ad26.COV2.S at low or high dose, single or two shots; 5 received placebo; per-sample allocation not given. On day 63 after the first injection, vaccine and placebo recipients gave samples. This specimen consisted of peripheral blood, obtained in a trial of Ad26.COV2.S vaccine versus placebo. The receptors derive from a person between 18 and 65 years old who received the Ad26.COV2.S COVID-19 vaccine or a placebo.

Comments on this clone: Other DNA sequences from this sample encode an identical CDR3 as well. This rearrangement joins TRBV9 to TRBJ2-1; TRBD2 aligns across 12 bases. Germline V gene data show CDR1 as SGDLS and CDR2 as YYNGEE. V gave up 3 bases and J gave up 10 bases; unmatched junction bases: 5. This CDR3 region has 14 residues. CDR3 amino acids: CASSGLAGVDEQFF. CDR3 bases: TGTGCCAGCAGCGGACTAGCGGGAGTGGACGAGCAGTTCTTC. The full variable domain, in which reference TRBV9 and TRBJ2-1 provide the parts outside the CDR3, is DSGVTQTPKHLITATGQRVTLRCSPRSGDLSVYWYQQSLDQGLQFLIQYYNGEERAKGNILERFSAQQFPDLHSELNLSSLELGDSALYFCASSGLAGVDEQFFGPGTRLTVL.

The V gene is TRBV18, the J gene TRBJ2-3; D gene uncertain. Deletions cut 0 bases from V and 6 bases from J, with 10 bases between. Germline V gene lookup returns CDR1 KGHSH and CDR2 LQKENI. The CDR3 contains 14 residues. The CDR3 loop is CASSPPGVTDTQYF. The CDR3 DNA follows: TGTGCCAGCTCACCACCTGGTGTAACGGATACGCAGTATTTT.

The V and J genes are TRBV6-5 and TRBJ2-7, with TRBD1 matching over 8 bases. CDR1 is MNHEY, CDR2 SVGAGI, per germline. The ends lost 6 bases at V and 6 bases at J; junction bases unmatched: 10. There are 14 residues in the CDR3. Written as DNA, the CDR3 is TGTGCCAGCAGCGAGGGCAGGGGGCCAATCGAGCAGTACTTC. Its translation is CASSEGRGPIEQYF.

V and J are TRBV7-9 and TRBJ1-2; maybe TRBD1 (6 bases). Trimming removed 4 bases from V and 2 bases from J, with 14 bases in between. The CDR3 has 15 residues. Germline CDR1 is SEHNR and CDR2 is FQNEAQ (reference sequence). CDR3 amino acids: CASSSLGGVNYGYTF. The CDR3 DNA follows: TGTGCCAGCAGCTCCTTAGGGGGGGTAAACTATGGCTACACCTTC.

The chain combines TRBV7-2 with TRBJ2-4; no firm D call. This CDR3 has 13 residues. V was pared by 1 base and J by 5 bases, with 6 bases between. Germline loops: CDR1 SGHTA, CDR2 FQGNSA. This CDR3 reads CASSLERQNIQYF. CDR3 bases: TGTGCCAGCAGCTTAGAACGGCAAAACATTCAGTACTTC. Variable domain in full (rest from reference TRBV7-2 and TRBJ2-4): GAGVSQSPSNKVTEKGKDVELRCDPISGHTALYWYRQSLGQGLEFLIYFQGNSAPDKSGLPSDRFSAERTGGSVSTLTIQRTQQEDSAVYLCASSLERQNIQYFGAGTRLSVL.

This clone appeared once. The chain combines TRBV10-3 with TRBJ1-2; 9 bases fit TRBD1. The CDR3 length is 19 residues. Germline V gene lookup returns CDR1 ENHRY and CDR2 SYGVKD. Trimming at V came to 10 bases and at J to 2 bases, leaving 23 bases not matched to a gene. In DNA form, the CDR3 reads TGTGCCACCACCCTGTCCCGCGGGACAGGGTCGTTAATCAACTATGGCTACACCTTC. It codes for CATTLSRGTGSLINYGYTF.

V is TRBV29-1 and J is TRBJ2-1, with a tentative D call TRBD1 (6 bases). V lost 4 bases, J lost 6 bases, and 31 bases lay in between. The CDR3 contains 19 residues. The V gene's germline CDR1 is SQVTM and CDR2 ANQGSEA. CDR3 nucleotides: TGCAGCGTTGTGACAGGAGACGACCAACTAGTTTTCCCCCTCAATGAGCAGTTCTTC. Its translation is CSVVTGDDQLVFPLNEQFF.

The CDR3 DNA follows: TGCAGCGTTTTTGGGCCAGGACAGTTCTTC. Protein product: CSVFGPGQFF. This chain connects TRBV29-1 to TRBJ2-1; no reliable D call. The CDR3 covers 10 residues. Germline-derived CDR1 and CDR2 are SQVTM and ANQGSEA. Trimming took off 5 bases at V and 13 bases at J, with 12 bases between the two ends.